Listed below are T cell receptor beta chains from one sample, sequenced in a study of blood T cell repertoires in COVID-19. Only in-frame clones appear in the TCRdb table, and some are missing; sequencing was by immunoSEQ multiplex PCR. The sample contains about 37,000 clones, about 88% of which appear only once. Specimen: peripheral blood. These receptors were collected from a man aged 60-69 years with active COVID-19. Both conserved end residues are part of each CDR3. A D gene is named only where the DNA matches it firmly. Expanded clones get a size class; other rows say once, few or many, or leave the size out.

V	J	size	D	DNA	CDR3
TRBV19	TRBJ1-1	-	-	TGTGCCAGTACCCCTGACAGGTTGGCGAACACTGAAGCTTTCTTT	CASTPDRLANTEAFF
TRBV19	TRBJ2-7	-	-	TGTGCCAGTAGTATATTCGGGAGCTCCTACGAGCAGTACTTC	CASSIFGSSYEQYF
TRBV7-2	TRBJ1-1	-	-	TGTGCCAGCAGCTTAATGAGTTACACTGAAGCTTTCTTT	CASSLMSYTEAFF
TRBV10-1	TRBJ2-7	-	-	TGCGCCAGAAGAACAGGGCGGGACGAGCAGTACTTC	CARRTGRDEQYF
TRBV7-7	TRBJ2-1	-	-	TGTGCTAGCAGCCCTAGTCTCGGTAGCTCCTACAATGAGCAGTTCTTC	CASSPSLGSSYNEQFF
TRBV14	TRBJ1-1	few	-	TGTGCCAGCACCAAATCCAGGAACACTGAAGCTTTCTTT	CASTKSRNTEAFF
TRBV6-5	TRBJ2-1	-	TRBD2	TGTGCCGGTAGCGGGAGCGCCTACAATGAGCAGTTCTTC	CAGSGSAYNEQFF
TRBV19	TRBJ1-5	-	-	TGTGCCAGTAGGGACAACAATCAGCCCCAGCATTTT	CASRDNNQPQHF
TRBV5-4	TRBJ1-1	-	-	TGTGCCAGCAGCTTTCAGGGTATTACTGAAGCTTTCTTT	CASSFQGITEAFF
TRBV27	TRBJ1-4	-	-	TGTGCCAGCAGTTCCTCAGGGCAGGAAAAACTGTTTTTT	CASSSSGQEKLFF
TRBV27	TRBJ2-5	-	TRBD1	TGTGCCAGCAGTTTATTTCCGGTAGGACAGGGGGATCAGACCCAGTACTTC	CASSLFPVGQGDQTQYF
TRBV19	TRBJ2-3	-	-	TGTGCCAGTATCGCTCGCGGGGCCTCCCGGGATACGCAGTATTTT	CASIARGASRDTQYF
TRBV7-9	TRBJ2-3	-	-	TGTGCCAGCAGCTTCCCCTCTAGGACAGATACGCAGTATTTT	CASSFPSRTDTQYF
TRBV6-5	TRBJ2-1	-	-	TGTGCCAGCATCTGGACAATAAACAATGAGCAGTTCTTC	CASIWTINNEQFF
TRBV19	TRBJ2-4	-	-	TGTGCCAGTAGTATCGGGACCAAAAACATTCAGTACTTC	CASSIGTKNIQYF
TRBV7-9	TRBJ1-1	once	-	TGTGCCAGCAGCTCCCCATATAGTCCCACTGAAGCTTTCTTT	CASSSPYSPTEAFF
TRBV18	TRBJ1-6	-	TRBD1	TGTGCCAGCTCACCAGTGGGACAGGGGAATTCACCCCTCCACTTT	CASSPVGQGNSPLHF
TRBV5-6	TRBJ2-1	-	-	TGTGCCAGCAGCCAATTGGGGGGTGAGCAGTTCTTC	CASSQLGGEQFF
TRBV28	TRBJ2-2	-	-	TGTGCCAGCAGATTAGACATCACCGGGGAGCTGTTTTTT	CASRLDITGELFF
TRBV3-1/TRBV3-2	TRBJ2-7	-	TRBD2	TGTGCCAGCAGCTCAACTAGCGGGAGTGGCCCCGAGCAGTACTTC	CASSSTSGSGPEQYF
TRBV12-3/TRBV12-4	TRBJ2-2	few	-	TGTGCCAGCAGAGCGGGGAACACCGGGGAGCTGTTTTTT	CASRAGNTGELFF
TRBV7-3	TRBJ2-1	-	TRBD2	TGTGCCAGCAGCTCGAGCCTAGCGGGAGTATCCTACAATGAGCAGTTCTTC	CASSSSLAGVSYNEQFF